Given below is one T cell receptor beta chain in context. This specimen comes from a study of T cell changes during pregnancy in multiple sclerosis. CDR1 SGHNT and CDR2 YYREEE come from the germline V gene (reference sequence). Deletions cut 1 base from V and 5 bases from J, with 10 bases between. There are 14 residues in the CDR3. Produced via immunoSEQ multiplex PCR; TCRdb's table is partial and in-frame only. The profile shows 60,000 to 80,000 clones, 80% to 90% of them singletons. J is TRBJ2-1 and V is TRBV5-4; weak D call: TRBD1 (6 bases). This specimen consisted of peripheral blood, obtained before pregnancy. The TCR comes from a female donor with multiple sclerosis, enrolled in a pregnancy study. This CDR3 reads CASSLQGINNEQFF. The CDR3 nucleotides read TGTGCCAGCAGCTTGCAGGGGATAAACAATGAGCAGTTCTTC.